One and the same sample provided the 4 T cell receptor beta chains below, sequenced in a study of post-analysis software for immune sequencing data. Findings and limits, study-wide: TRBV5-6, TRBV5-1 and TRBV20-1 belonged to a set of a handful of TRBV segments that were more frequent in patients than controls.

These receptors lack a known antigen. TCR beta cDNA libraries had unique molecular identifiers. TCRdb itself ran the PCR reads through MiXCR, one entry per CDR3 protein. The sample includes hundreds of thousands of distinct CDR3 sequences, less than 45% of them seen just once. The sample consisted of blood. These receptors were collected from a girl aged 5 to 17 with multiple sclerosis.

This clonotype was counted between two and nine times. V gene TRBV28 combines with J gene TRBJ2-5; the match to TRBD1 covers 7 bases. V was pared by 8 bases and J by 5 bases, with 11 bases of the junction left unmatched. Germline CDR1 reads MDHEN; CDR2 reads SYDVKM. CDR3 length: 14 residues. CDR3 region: CASRPGTATETQYF. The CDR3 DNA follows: TGTGCCAGCCGCCCCGGGACAGCCACGGAGACCCAGTACTTC. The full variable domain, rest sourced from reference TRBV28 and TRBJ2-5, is DVKVTQSSRYLVKRTGEKVFLECVQDMDHENMFWYRQDPGLGLRLIYFSYDVKMKEKGDIPEGYSVSREKKERFSLILESASTNQTSMYLCASRPGTATETQYFGPGTRLLVL.

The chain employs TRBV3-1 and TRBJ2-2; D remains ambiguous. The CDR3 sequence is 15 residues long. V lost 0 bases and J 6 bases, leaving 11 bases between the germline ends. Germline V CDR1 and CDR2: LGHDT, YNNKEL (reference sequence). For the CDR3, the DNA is TGTGCCAGCAGCCAAGATGAGAGCGTTGCCGGGGAGCTGTTTTTT. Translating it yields CASSQDESVAGELFF.

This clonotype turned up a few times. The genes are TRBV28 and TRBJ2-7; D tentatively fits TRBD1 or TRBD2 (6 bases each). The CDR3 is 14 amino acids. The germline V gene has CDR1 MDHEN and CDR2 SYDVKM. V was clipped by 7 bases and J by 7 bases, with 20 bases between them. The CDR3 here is CASTGASNLGEQYF. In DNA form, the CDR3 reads TGTGCCAGCACGGGGGCGAGCAACCTGGGAGAGCAGTACTTC.

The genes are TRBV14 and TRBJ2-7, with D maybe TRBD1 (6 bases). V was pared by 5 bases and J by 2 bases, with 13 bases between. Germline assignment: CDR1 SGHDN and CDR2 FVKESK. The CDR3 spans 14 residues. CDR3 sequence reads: CASSLRPGAYEQYF. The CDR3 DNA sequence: TGTGCCAGCAGCTTAAGACCAGGGGCCTACGAGCAGTACTTC.